A selection of T cell receptor beta chains follows, all from one sample in a study of technical replicates of blood from a few donors. The protocol was immunoSEQ multiplex PCR, while the TCRdb copy is restricted to in-frame clones and leaves out a portion. The sample has 72,000 or so clones; 92% are singletons. Specimen: T cells isolated from PBMCs. All receptors derive from a human donor in good health. Each CDR3 is given with its conserved first and last residue. D genes are given only for firm matches.

d_call v_call cdr3_aa
TRBD2 TRBV6-6 CASSPPSGTSTDTQYF
TRBD1 TRBV5-6 CASSLQGQVSYEQYF
- TRBV7-9 CASSLDDGPGYTF
- TRBV4-2 CASSQDLQLISGNTIYF
- TRBV4-1 CASSQVEGFSYEQYF
- TRBV6-6 CASQGATNEKLFF
- TRBV15 CATSTDRLTNEKLFF
TRBD1 TRBV6-5 CASRTGTVSYEQYF
- TRBV4-1 CASSLLDLIREKATAFF
- TRBV29-1 CSVAAGANEQFF
TRBD1 TRBV28 CASSLGRGDYQPQHF
TRBD1 TRBV29-1 CSVERGLGGEAFF
- TRBV7-3 CASSPQGSAGYYGYTF
- TRBV30 CAWSAANYGYTF
TRBD1 TRBV28 CASSLGQALGGYTF
- TRBV6-5 CASKAGSYEQYF
- TRBV4-1 CASSQDWLPELFF
TRBD1 TRBV5-1 CASSTQGFANTGELFF
- TRBV5-6 CASSSSYEQYF
TRBD2 TRBV6-5 CASSWLGGGKETQYF
TRBD2 TRBV27 CASSLGLDTPGEQFF
- TRBV27 CASRQSGANVLTF
- TRBV4-1 CASSPSRDEAFF
- TRBV30 CAWSVLEGQGQPQHF
- TRBV4-2 CASSLPYDNEQFF
TRBD1 TRBV6-5 CASSLAGTGFNEQFF
- TRBV28 CASSLGQPQHF
- TRBV21-1 CASSNQPGGNQPQHF
- TRBV30 CAWSDIAIWDEQYF